This is a list of T cell receptor beta chains from one sample in a study of blood T cell repertoires in COVID-19. This table comes from immunoSEQ multiplex PCR, and its TCRdb copy is limited to in-frame clones, with some not included. The sample lists more than 250,000 clones; 80% to 90% were seen once. The specimen was PBMCs or T cells enriched from blood (not recorded which). These receptors came from a man aged 30 to 45 who had recovered from COVID-19. CDR3s include the opening cysteine and the closing phenylalanine or tryptophan. Each record gives: CDR3 protein, CDR3 DNA, D gene, clone size, V gene, J gene. The D gene is left open where the match is weak. The size entry is marked missing in some rows and otherwise reads once, few, many or a size class.

CDR3 protein: CASTTGFDQPQHF
CDR3 DNA: TGTGCCAGCACGACAGGGTTCGATCAGCCCCAGCATTTT
D gene: TRBD1
clone size: -
V gene: TRBV6-6
J gene: TRBJ1-5

CDR3 protein: CASRPPTGAGNTIYF
CDR3 DNA: TGTGCCAGCAGACCCCCGACAGGGGCCGGAAACACCATATATTTT
D gene: TRBD1
clone size: once
V gene: TRBV2
J gene: TRBJ1-3

CDR3 protein: CASSQTTSGGRGDTQYF
CDR3 DNA: TGCGCCAGCAGCCAGACGACTAGCGGGGGGCGGGGGGATACGCAGTATTTT
D gene: TRBD2
clone size: -
V gene: TRBV4-1
J gene: TRBJ2-3

CDR3 protein: CAIRGQGSSYEQYF
CDR3 DNA: TGTGCCATCAGGGGACAGGGGTCCTCCTACGAGCAGTACTTC
D gene: TRBD1
clone size: -
V gene: TRBV10-3
J gene: TRBJ2-7

CDR3 protein: CASSPRTNSYEQYF
CDR3 DNA: TGTGCCAGCAGCCCTAGGACAAATTCCTACGAGCAGTACTTC
D gene: -
clone size: -
V gene: TRBV7-9
J gene: TRBJ2-7

CDR3 protein: CASSLDRNYEQYF
CDR3 DNA: TGTGCCAGCAGCCTCGACAGGAACTACGAGCAGTACTTC
D gene: -
clone size: -
V gene: TRBV4-2
J gene: TRBJ2-7

CDR3 protein: CASSHRRDQPQHF
CDR3 DNA: TGTGCCAGTAGCCACAGGAGAGATCAGCCCCAGCATTTT
D gene: -
clone size: few
V gene: TRBV19
J gene: TRBJ1-5

CDR3 protein: CASSLGATTNEKLFF
CDR3 DNA: TGCGCCAGCAGCTTGGGAGCTACAACTAATGAAAAACTGTTTTTT
D gene: -
clone size: -
V gene: TRBV5-1
J gene: TRBJ1-4

CDR3 protein: CASSWGQGEAFF
CDR3 DNA: TGTGCCAGCAGCTGGGGACAGGGTGAAGCTTTCTTT
D gene: TRBD1
clone size: -
V gene: TRBV5-8
J gene: TRBJ1-1

CDR3 protein: CASSYLSRTVNTEAFF
CDR3 DNA: TGTGCCAGCAGTTACTTGAGTCGGACAGTGAACACTGAAGCTTTCTTT
D gene: -
clone size: -
V gene: TRBV6-5
J gene: TRBJ1-1

CDR3 protein: CASSYSRDSEAFF
CDR3 DNA: TGTGCCAGCAGTTACTCCCGGGACAGTGAAGCTTTCTTT
D gene: TRBD1
clone size: -
V gene: TRBV6-5
J gene: TRBJ1-1

CDR3 protein: CASSEQGFTEAFF
CDR3 DNA: TGTGCCAGCAGCGAACAGGGATTTACTGAAGCTTTCTTT
D gene: -
clone size: -
V gene: TRBV9
J gene: TRBJ1-1

CDR3 protein: CASSRTVDTQYF
CDR3 DNA: TGTGCCAGCAGTCGGACAGTAGATACGCAGTATTTT
D gene: -
clone size: -
V gene: TRBV12-3/TRBV12-4
J gene: TRBJ2-3

CDR3 protein: CASSHPTVQETQYF
CDR3 DNA: TGTGCCAGCAGCCATCCGACAGTCCAAGAGACCCAGTACTTC
D gene: -
clone size: once
V gene: TRBV5-6
J gene: TRBJ2-5

CDR3 protein: CASSWQPAGPGETQYF
CDR3 DNA: TGTGCCAGCAGCTGGCAGCCAGCGGGGCCGGGGGAGACCCAGTACTTC
D gene: TRBD2
clone size: -
V gene: TRBV7-9
J gene: TRBJ2-5

CDR3 protein: CASTWGGQYSEQYF
CDR3 DNA: TGCGCCAGTACCTGGGGGGGCCAATATTCCGAGCAGTACTTC
D gene: -
clone size: -
V gene: TRBV10-2
J gene: TRBJ2-7

CDR3 protein: CASSPFEGIYGYTF
CDR3 DNA: TGTGCCAGCAGCCCCTTCGAGGGAATCTATGGCTACACCTTC
D gene: -
clone size: -
V gene: TRBV5-4
J gene: TRBJ1-2

CDR3 protein: CASSLGRGQANYGYTF
CDR3 DNA: TGCGCCAGCAGCTTGGGGCGGGGACAGGCTAACTATGGCTACACCTTC
D gene: TRBD1
clone size: -
V gene: TRBV5-1
J gene: TRBJ1-2

CDR3 protein: CASSKGQFLEAFF
CDR3 DNA: TGTGCCAGCAGCAAGGGACAATTCCTTGAAGCTTTCTTT
D gene: -
clone size: -
V gene: TRBV7-8
J gene: TRBJ1-1

CDR3 protein: CASSHGTLQETQYF
CDR3 DNA: TGCGCCAGCAGCCACGGGACTCTCCAAGAGACCCAGTACTTC
D gene: -
clone size: -
V gene: TRBV5-1
J gene: TRBJ2-5

CDR3 protein: CASSAADRAAEAFF
CDR3 DNA: TGTGCCAGCAGCGCTGCGGACAGGGCCGCTGAAGCTTTCTTT
D gene: TRBD1
clone size: -
V gene: TRBV9
J gene: TRBJ1-1

CDR3 protein: CASRRGQTSNQPQHF
CDR3 DNA: TGTGCCAGTAGGCGGGGTCAGACTAGCAATCAGCCCCAGCATTTT
D gene: -
clone size: -
V gene: TRBV19
J gene: TRBJ1-5

CDR3 protein: CASSRESLLNTEAFF
CDR3 DNA: TGTGCCAGCTCGCGCGAATCCCTTTTAAACACTGAAGCTTTCTTT
D gene: -
clone size: -
V gene: TRBV6-5
J gene: TRBJ1-1

CDR3 protein: CASSDSTSGGGTDTQYF
CDR3 DNA: TGTGCCAGCAGTGACTCGACTAGCGGGGGAGGAACAGATACGCAGTATTTT
D gene: TRBD2
clone size: few
V gene: TRBV6-4
J gene: TRBJ2-3

CDR3 protein: CASSHPTGPGNSPLHF
CDR3 DNA: TGTGCCAGCAGCCACCCAACAGGGCCGGGAAATTCACCCCTCCACTTT
D gene: -
clone size: -
V gene: TRBV3-1/TRBV3-2
J gene: TRBJ1-6

CDR3 protein: CAISEGTLGKNIQYF
CDR3 DNA: TGTGCCATCAGTGAAGGGACTTTAGGCAAAAACATTCAGTACTTC
D gene: -
clone size: -
V gene: TRBV10-3
J gene: TRBJ2-4

CDR3 protein: CASSIGTGDQPQHF
CDR3 DNA: TGTGCCAGCAGCATTGGGACAGGGGATCAGCCCCAGCATTTT
D gene: TRBD1
clone size: -
V gene: TRBV5-4
J gene: TRBJ1-5

CDR3 protein: CASSASGQGEGYTF
CDR3 DNA: TGTGCCAGCAGCGCCTCGGGACAGGGGGAAGGCTACACCTTC
D gene: TRBD1
clone size: -
V gene: TRBV9
J gene: TRBJ1-2

CDR3 protein: CASSQGGTGGTEAFF
CDR3 DNA: TGTGCCAGCAGCCAAGGGGGAACAGGGGGGACTGAAGCTTTCTTT
D gene: TRBD1
clone size: -
V gene: TRBV4-2
J gene: TRBJ1-1

CDR3 protein: CASSLLSRVNYGYTF
CDR3 DNA: TGTGCCAGCAGCTTATTGTCCAGGGTTAACTATGGCTACACCTTC
D gene: -
clone size: -
V gene: TRBV7-8
J gene: TRBJ1-2

CDR3 protein: CAWSASGVYEQYF
CDR3 DNA: TGTGCCTGGAGTGCATCGGGGGTCTACGAGCAGTACTTC
D gene: -
clone size: once
V gene: TRBV30
J gene: TRBJ2-7

CDR3 protein: CASSLMAGWNTGELFF
CDR3 DNA: TGCGCCAGCAGCTTGATGGCAGGATGGAACACCGGGGAGCTGTTTTTT
D gene: -
clone size: once
V gene: TRBV5-1
J gene: TRBJ2-2

CDR3 protein: CASWSGTGFSYGYTF
CDR3 DNA: TGTGCCAGCTGGTCCGGGACAGGGTTCTCCTATGGCTACACCTTC
D gene: TRBD1
clone size: -
V gene: TRBV4-2
J gene: TRBJ1-2

CDR3 protein: CASLGQPNTEAFF
CDR3 DNA: TGTGCCAGCTTAGGACAGCCGAACACTGAAGCTTTCTTT
D gene: -
clone size: -
V gene: TRBV6-6
J gene: TRBJ1-1

CDR3 protein: CASSMATGGPYEQYF
CDR3 DNA: TGTGCCAGTAGTATGGCGACAGGGGGTCCCTACGAGCAGTACTTC
D gene: TRBD1
clone size: -
V gene: TRBV19
J gene: TRBJ2-7

CDR3 protein: CASSDFSGFRSPLHF
CDR3 DNA: TGTGCCAGCAGTGACTTCTCAGGATTTCGCTCACCCCTCCACTTT
D gene: -
clone size: -
V gene: TRBV6-4
J gene: TRBJ1-6

CDR3 protein: CASSDSGTVTEAFF
CDR3 DNA: TGTGCCAGCAGCGATAGCGGGACTGTAACAGAAGCTTTCTTT
D gene: -
clone size: -
V gene: TRBV7-9
J gene: TRBJ1-1

CDR3 protein: CASSVQGTGELFF
CDR3 DNA: TGTGCCAGCAGCGTACAGGGCACCGGGGAGCTGTTTTTT
D gene: -
clone size: -
V gene: TRBV6-2/TRBV6-3
J gene: TRBJ2-2

CDR3 protein: CASSGRGRPRKLFF
CDR3 DNA: TGTGCCAGCAGCGGGAGGGGCAGACCAAGGAAACTGTTTTTT
D gene: -
clone size: -
V gene: TRBV7-2
J gene: TRBJ1-4

CDR3 protein: CASSSGQGGTNQPQHF
CDR3 DNA: TGTGCCAGCAGTTCGGGACAGGGCGGGACCAATCAGCCCCAGCATTTT
D gene: TRBD1
clone size: -
V gene: TRBV6-5
J gene: TRBJ1-5

CDR3 protein: CAISDGRGRNQPQHF
CDR3 DNA: TGTGCCATCAGTGACGGCAGGGGACGCAATCAGCCCCAGCATTTT
D gene: -
clone size: -
V gene: TRBV10-3
J gene: TRBJ1-5

CDR3 protein: CASSFEGNSPLHF
CDR3 DNA: TGTGCCAGCAGCTTCGAGGGCAATTCACCCCTCCACTTT
D gene: -
clone size: -
V gene: TRBV7-3
J gene: TRBJ1-6

CDR3 protein: CASGASLGTSGANVLTF
CDR3 DNA: TGTGCCAGCGGAGCGTCACTAGGGACATCTGGGGCCAACGTCCTGACTTTC
D gene: -
clone size: -
V gene: TRBV18
J gene: TRBJ2-6

CDR3 protein: CASSLGLAGDLGLEQYF
CDR3 DNA: TGTGCCAGCAGCTTGGGACTAGCGGGGGACCTCGGGCTCGAGCAGTACTTC
D gene: TRBD2
clone size: once
V gene: TRBV9
J gene: TRBJ2-7

CDR3 protein: CATSRLGTPYNSPLHF
CDR3 DNA: TGTGCCACCAGCCGTCTCGGGACACCCTATAATTCACCCCTCCACTTT
D gene: -
clone size: once
V gene: TRBV24-1
J gene: TRBJ1-6

CDR3 protein: CASSQEVPGQGSETQYF
CDR3 DNA: TGCGCCAGCAGCCAAGAGGTCCCGGGACAGGGAAGCGAGACCCAGTACTTC
D gene: TRBD1
clone size: many
V gene: TRBV4-3
J gene: TRBJ2-5

CDR3 protein: CASSQTGGFTGELFF
CDR3 DNA: TGTGCCAGCAGCCAGACAGGGGGCTTTACCGGGGAGCTGTTTTTT
D gene: TRBD1
clone size: -
V gene: TRBV14
J gene: TRBJ2-2

CDR3 protein: CASSLAGGTGNEKLFF
CDR3 DNA: TGCGCCAGCAGCTTGGCCGGGGGGACAGGGAATGAAAAACTGTTTTTT
D gene: TRBD1
clone size: -
V gene: TRBV5-1
J gene: TRBJ1-4

CDR3 protein: CASSEQGAANQVVTEAFF
CDR3 DNA: TGTGCCAGCAGTGAACAGGGGGCCGCCAATCAGGTAGTCACTGAAGCTTTCTTT
D gene: TRBD1
clone size: once
V gene: TRBV2
J gene: TRBJ1-1

CDR3 protein: CASSQIPGLAGGRTDTQYF
CDR3 DNA: TGTGCCAGCAGCCAAATTCCCGGGCTAGCGGGGGGCCGCACAGATACGCAGTATTTT
D gene: TRBD2
clone size: -
V gene: TRBV3-1/TRBV3-2
J gene: TRBJ2-3

CDR3 protein: CASSGQGPSTDTQYF
CDR3 DNA: TGCGCCAGCAGCGGCCAGGGTCCTAGCACAGATACGCAGTATTTT
D gene: -
clone size: once
V gene: TRBV5-1
J gene: TRBJ2-3

CDR3 protein: CASSLNLGDEQYF
CDR3 DNA: TGTGCCAGCAGCTTAAATCTAGGGGACGAGCAGTACTTC
D gene: -
clone size: -
V gene: TRBV7-3
J gene: TRBJ2-7

CDR3 protein: CASSRKGQGDTEAFF
CDR3 DNA: TGTGCCAGCAGCCGCAAGGGACAGGGCGACACTGAAGCTTTCTTT
D gene: TRBD1
clone size: few
V gene: TRBV3-1/TRBV3-2
J gene: TRBJ1-1

CDR3 protein: CASSPPGAGLNSPLHF
CDR3 DNA: TGTGCCAGCAGCCCCCCAGGGGCAGGGCTGAATTCACCCCTCCACTTT
D gene: -
clone size: -
V gene: TRBV7-9
J gene: TRBJ1-6